The text below deals with one T cell receptor (beta chain). The antigen remains unidentified. Template switching by 5'RACE produced TCR cDNA, adding a universal primer site and UMIs. MiXCR was run by TCRdb on the 5' RACE reads, yielding one entry per CDR3 protein. The table records some 500,000 distinct CDR3 sequences, roughly 13% of them present only once. The data stem from a study of T cells after yellow fever vaccination. About the study: SMART-Seq v4 Ultra Low Input prepared libraries from low-cell fractions. Overall study results and limits: On re-exposure, the response was weaker but peaked faster, at day 5 versus 15.

J was trimmed by 4 bases and V by 4 bases; bases with no gene match: 9. In germline, CDR1 is MRHNA, CDR2 SNTAGT. This CDR3 spans 15 amino acids. Specimen: PBMCs, collected on the day of the yellow fever booster vaccination. The genes are TRBV6-4 and TRBJ2-5, with TRBD1 matching 7 bases. The sequence came from a man aged 25 to 45 who received the YFV17D yellow fever vaccine. The CDR3 loop is CASSAETGQGETQYF. CDR3 in DNA: TGTGCCAGCAGTGCGGAGACAGGGCAGGGAGAGACCCAGTACTTC.